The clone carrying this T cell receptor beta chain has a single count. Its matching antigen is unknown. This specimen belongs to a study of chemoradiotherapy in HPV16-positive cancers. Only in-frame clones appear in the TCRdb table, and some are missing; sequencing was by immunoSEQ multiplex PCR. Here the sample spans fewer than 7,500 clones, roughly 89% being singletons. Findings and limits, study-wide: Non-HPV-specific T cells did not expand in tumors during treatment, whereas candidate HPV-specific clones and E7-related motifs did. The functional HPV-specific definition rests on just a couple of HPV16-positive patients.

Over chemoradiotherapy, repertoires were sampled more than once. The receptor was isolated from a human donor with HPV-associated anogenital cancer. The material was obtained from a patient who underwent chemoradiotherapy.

The CDR3 sequence is CASREQGIGNEQFF. The CDR3 nucleotides are TGTGCCAGCAGGGAACAGGGTATTGGCAATGAGCAGTTCTTC. This rearrangement joins TRBV27 to TRBJ2-1, with a possible D match to TRBD1 (6 bases). The CDR3 contains 14 residues. CDR1 and CDR2 (germline): MNHEY, SMNVEV (reference sequence). Trimming removed 6 bases from V and 6 bases from J, with 15 bases in between.